This paragraph covers one TCR beta chain sequence. Measured with immunoSEQ multiplex PCR; TCRdb has only the in-frame clones, and not every one. The table records around 2,000 clones, 80% to 90% of them present only once. The sample comes from a study of PD-1 blockade in classical Hodgkin lymphoma. CDR1 is SGHNT, CDR2 YENEEA, per germline. This CDR3 has 16 residues. V shed 5 bases, J shed 2 bases, and the junction held 6 bases outside the gene matches. Relapses following autologous stem cell transplantation were seen in all patients, with brentuximab vedotin exposure varying. It was by magnetic negative selection that CD4+ T cells were purified from thawed PBMCs.

The chain links TRBV11-3 to TRBJ2-3; TRBD2 agrees at 11 bases. This receptor was identified in a human donor with classical Hodgkin lymphoma. This sample comprised CD4+ T cells from blood, obtained at baseline. CDR3 in DNA: TGTGCCAGCAGCCTTGGGACTAGCGGCCTCACAGATACGCAGTATTTT. Its translation: CASSLGTSGLTDTQYF.